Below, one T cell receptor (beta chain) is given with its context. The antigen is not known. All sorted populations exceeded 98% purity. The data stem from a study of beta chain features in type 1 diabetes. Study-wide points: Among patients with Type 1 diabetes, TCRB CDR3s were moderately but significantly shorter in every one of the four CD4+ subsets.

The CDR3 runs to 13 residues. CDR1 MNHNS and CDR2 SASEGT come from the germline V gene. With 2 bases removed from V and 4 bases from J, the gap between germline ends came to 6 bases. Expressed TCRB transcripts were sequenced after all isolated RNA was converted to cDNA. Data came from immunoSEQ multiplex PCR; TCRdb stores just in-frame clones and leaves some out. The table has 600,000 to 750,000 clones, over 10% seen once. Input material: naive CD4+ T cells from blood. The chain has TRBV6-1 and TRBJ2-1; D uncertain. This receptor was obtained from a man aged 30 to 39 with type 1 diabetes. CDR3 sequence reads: CASSEQIYNEQFF. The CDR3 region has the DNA TGTGCCAGCAGTGAACAGATATACAATGAGCAGTTCTTC.